Listed below are T cell receptor beta chains from one sample, sequenced in a study of blood T cell repertoires in COVID-19. Clones were read by immunoSEQ multiplex PCR, and TCRdb kept only the in-frame ones, dropping some. In the table there are tens of thousands of clones, approximately 80% of which are singletons. The source material was peripheral blood. These receptors were taken from a woman aged 80 or over with acute or convalescent COVID-19. The CDR3 runs from the conserved cysteine through the conserved F or W. D genes are given only for firm matches. A row's size may be missing; if present it is once, few, many or a size class.

j_gene	v_gene	abundance	d_gene	CDR3nt	CDR3aa
TRBJ2-5	TRBV7-2	-	TRBD2	TGTGCCAGCAGCAGGACTAGCGGATACCAAGAGACCCAGTACTTC	CASSRTSGYQETQYF
TRBJ2-1	TRBV29-1	-	TRBD1	TGCAGCGTTGAAGGGTGGGACAGGGGGATCTACAATGAGCAGTTCTTC	CSVEGWDRGIYNEQFF
TRBJ1-5	TRBV27	-	-	TGTGCCAGCAGTAGGGCAGGGCATAGCAATCAGCCCCAGCATTTT	CASSRAGHSNQPQHF
TRBJ2-5	TRBV29-1	-	-	TGCAGCGTTGCTACAGCCTACCAAGAGACCCAGTACTTC	CSVATAYQETQYF
TRBJ1-3	TRBV7-9	-	-	TGTGCCAGCAGCGCCCGACCTCAGGGGCCTGGAAACACCATATATTTT	CASSARPQGPGNTIYF
TRBJ2-2	TRBV30	-	-	TGTGCCTGGTCGACTCTGGCCACCGGGGAGCTGTTTTTT	CAWSTLATGELFF
TRBJ1-5	TRBV23-1	-	-	TGCGCCAGCAGCTCAAGGGGCCTAGTGAGGCAGCCCCAGCATTTT	CASSSRGLVRQPQHF
TRBJ2-3	TRBV4-1	-	-	TGCGCCAGCAGCCAAGTATCGACAGCCACAGATACGCAGTATTTT	CASSQVSTATDTQYF
TRBJ1-6	TRBV7-8	-	-	TGTGCCAGCAGCTTAATGGGGGCCGCGGATTCACCCCTCCACTTT	CASSLMGAADSPLHF
TRBJ1-2	TRBV5-1	-	TRBD1	TGCGCCAGCAGCTTGGAAGGGACAGGGGGGTATGGCTACACCTTC	CASSLEGTGGYGYTF
TRBJ1-2	TRBV28	-	TRBD1	TGTGCCAGCAGTCTAATCACGGCGAGCGACAGGGGTGGCTATGGCTACACCTTC	CASSLITASDRGGYGYTF
TRBJ2-3	TRBV7-2	-	-	TGTGCCAGCAGCTTAGAAAGAGCAGATACGCAGTATTTT	CASSLERADTQYF
TRBJ1-1	TRBV7-9	few	-	TGTGCCAGCAGCTCGCAGGGGACCAACACTGAAGCTTTCTTT	CASSSQGTNTEAFF
TRBJ1-6	TRBV3-1/TRBV3-2	-	-	TGTGCCAGCAGCCAGGGCCGTAATTCACCCCTCCACTTT	CASSQGRNSPLHF
TRBJ1-2	TRBV28	-	-	TGTGCCAGCAGTTTGGGCACTCACAACTCCCCGAACTATGGCTACACCTTC	CASSLGTHNSPNYGYTF
TRBJ1-1	TRBV5-6	-	-	TGTGCCAGCAGCTTGGCTGTTCCTGCAACGGGTGCCTTCTTT	CASSLAVPATGAFF
TRBJ1-4	TRBV25-1	-	-	TGTGCCAGCAGTTACGGGACACTTGCAACTAATGAAAAACTGTTTTTT	CASSYGTLATNEKLFF
TRBJ1-2	TRBV10-3	-	-	TGTGCCATCAGTGGTCCCCGGGGAATTGGCTACACCTTC	CAISGPRGIGYTF
TRBJ2-7	TRBV27	-	TRBD1	TGTGCCAGCAGTTCCCCGGGACAGGGATCCTACGAGCAGTACTTC	CASSSPGQGSYEQYF
TRBJ1-1	TRBV5-1	-	TRBD1	TGCGCCAGCAGCCCACCGACAGGGGCAACGAACACTGAAGCTTTCTTT	CASSPPTGATNTEAFF
TRBJ2-5	TRBV5-6	-	TRBD2	TGTGCCAGCAGCCCTCGACTAGCGAGGCAAGAGACCCAGTACTTC	CASSPRLARQETQYF
TRBJ1-5	TRBV18	-	-	TGTGCCAGCTCACCAGAACTCATGCGGCCCCAGCATTTT	CASSPELMRPQHF
TRBJ1-6	TRBV19	few	-	TGTGCCAGTATATCAGGACAGTCTAATTCACCCCTCCACTTT	CASISGQSNSPLHF
TRBJ2-1	TRBV24-1	-	TRBD2	TGTGCCACCAGCACTAGCGGGGGGGTGGTTAGGGAGCAGTTCTTC	CATSTSGGVVREQFF
TRBJ2-7	TRBV7-2	-	TRBD2	TGTGCCAGCAGCTCGGGACTAGGTTACGAGCAGTACTTC	CASSSGLGYEQYF
TRBJ2-7	TRBV15	-	TRBD1	TGTGCCACCAGCAGAGGAGGGGACAGCTCCTACGAGCAGTACTTC	CATSRGGDSSYEQYF
TRBJ1-1	TRBV5-1	-	-	TGCGCCAGCAGCTTTTCGGGGAGCACTGAAGCTTTCTTT	CASSFSGSTEAFF
TRBJ2-3	TRBV10-3	few	TRBD1	TGTGCCATCAGACAGGGGCTCCGGGACGATACGCAGTATTTT	CAIRQGLRDDTQYF
TRBJ1-6	TRBV2	-	TRBD1	TGTGCCAGCTGCGGACAGGGGAATTCACCCCTCCACTTT	CASCGQGNSPLHF
TRBJ2-5	TRBV9	-	TRBD2	TGTGCCAGCAGCGTGTCAAGCGGGGGTCTCCAAGAGACCCAGTACTTC	CASSVSSGGLQETQYF